The 15 T cell receptor beta chains listed next were all sequenced from one sample in a study of blood T cell repertoires in COVID-19. TCRdb keeps only in-frame clones here, not all; method: immunoSEQ multiplex PCR. The table shows 500,000 or so clones, with 87% occurring only once. Specimen: PBMCs or T cells enriched from blood (not recorded which). These TCRs come from a woman between 18 and 29 years old who had recovered from COVID-19.

This rearrangement joins TRBV23-1 to TRBJ2-7; a possible D gene is TRBD1 (6 bases). TRBV23-1 is an ORF; its function is uncertain. The V end lost 4 bases, the J end lost 9 bases, and 22 bases lay between the germline ends. This CDR3 comprises 15 residues. This CDR3 reads CASSPHRDTGLRQYF. DNA of the CDR3: TGCGCCAGCAGTCCCCACCGGGACACTGGCCTTCGGCAGTACTTC.

V is TRBV28 and J is TRBJ1-1; 9 nucleotides match TRBD1. V gave up 10 bases and J gave up 5 bases; unmatched junction bases: 8. The CDR3 totals 13 residues. Germline V lookup: CDR1 MDHEN, CDR2 SYDVKM. In DNA, the CDR3 is TGTGCCACCTTGGACAGGGGCAATACTGAAGCTTTCTTT. This translates into CATLDRGNTEAFF. Full variable domain (remainder filled in from reference TRBV28 and TRBJ1-1): DVKVTQSSRYLVKRTGEKVFLECVQDMDHENMFWYRQDPGLGLRLIYFSYDVKMKEKGDIPEGYSVSREKKERFSLILESASTNQTSMYLCATLDRGNTEAFFGQGTRLTVV.

V usage is TRBV2 and J usage is TRBJ1-6, with a tentative D call TRBD1 (5 bases). The CDR3 sequence is 13 residues long. Between the trimmed V and J ends, which lost 8 bases and 6 bases, there was a span of 11 bases. Looked up from germline, CDR1 is SNHLY and CDR2 is FYNNEI. CDR3 in DNA: TGTGCCAGCGGGGCAGGCCGTAATTCACCCCTCCACTTT. Translated, it gives CASGAGRNSPLHF.

This clone was detected a few times. The genes are TRBV6-5 and TRBJ1-1; 10 bases align to TRBD1. This CDR3 has 15 residues. Losses at the gene ends were 4 bases for V and 4 bases for J; bases not matched to a gene: 6. Per germline, CDR1 MNHEY and CDR2 SVGAGI. CDR3: CASSFGTGEGTEAFF. In nucleotides, the CDR3 is TGTGCCAGCAGTTTCGGGACAGGGGAGGGCACTGAAGCTTTCTTT.

The chain links TRBV7-2 to TRBJ1-2; TRBD1 matches at 10 bases. V was clipped by 2 bases and J by 5 bases; unmatched bases: 14. Germline V gives CDR1 SGHTA, CDR2 FQGNSA. This CDR3 region has 18 residues. The CDR3 sequence: CASSLSPVGTGAHYGYTF. The CDR3 region has the DNA TGTGCCAGCAGCTTAAGCCCGGTGGGGACAGGGGCCCATTATGGCTACACCTTC.

The chain is built from TRBV19 and TRBJ1-1; D is unresolved. Trimming pared 2 bases from V and 4 bases from J, leaving 11 bases between. The CDR3 length is 14 residues. In germline, CDR1 is LNHDA, CDR2 SQIVND (reference sequence). CDR3 sequence (DNA): TGTGCCAGTAGTATACCGGCGGGATCCACTGAAGCTTTCTTT. This translates into CASSIPAGSTEAFF.

The chain has TRBV2 and TRBJ2-1; TRBD1 aligns across 7 bases. CDR3 length: 13 residues. With V trimmed by 6 bases and J by 9 bases, 8 bases remained unmatched. Germline V gives CDR1 SNHLY, CDR2 FYNNEI. The CDR3 DNA follows: TGTGCCAGCAGGCGACAGGGAATTAGTGAGCAGTTCTTC. Translating it yields CASRRQGISEQFF. Combining the CDR3 with reference TRBV2 and TRBJ2-1 gives the whole variable domain EPEVTQTPSHQVTQMGQEVILRCVPISNHLYFYWYRQILGQKVEFLVSFYNNEISEKSEIFDDQFSVERPDGSNFTLKIRSTKLEDSAMYFCASRRQGISEQFFGPGTRLTVL.

The V gene is TRBV12-3 or TRBV12-4, the J gene TRBJ1-5, with 8 nucleotides matching TRBD1. After removal of 6 bases from V and 11 bases from J, the junction contained 9 bases not matched to a gene. This CDR3 is 13 amino acids long. DNA for the CDR3: TGTGCCAGCAGCTACTCTTTGGACAGGGCCCAGCATTTT. This sequence encodes CASSYSLDRAQHF.

The V call is TRBV6-5, the J call TRBJ1-1, with TRBD1 identical over 7 bases. Germline loops: CDR1 MNHEY, CDR2 SVGAGI. The CDR3 contains 14 residues. V trimming: 11 bases; J trimming: 3 bases; junction bases outside the gene matches: 12. The CDR3 loop is CAVHRGSVDTEAFF. The CDR3 DNA is TGTGCCGTCCACAGGGGATCGGTAGACACTGAAGCTTTCTTT.

This rearrangement joins TRBV2 to TRBJ1-1, with unresolved D. V lost 8 bases, J lost 1 base, and 17 bases lay in between. The CDR3 has 15 residues. Per germline, CDR1 SNHLY and CDR2 FYNNEI. CDR3 residues: CASLLGGRRNTEAFF. The CDR3 DNA sequence: TGTGCCAGCCTTTTGGGAGGGAGACGGAACACTGAAGCTTTCTTT.

V is TRBV5-8 and J is TRBJ1-2; D is unclear. The CDR3 is made up of 11 amino acids. Trimming took off 0 bases at V and 12 bases at J, with 9 bases between the two ends. The germline V gene encodes CDR1 SGHTS and CDR2 YDEGEE. DNA of the CDR3: TGTGCCAGCAGCTTGGTAACATCAGACACCTTC. This gives the protein CASSLVTSDTF.

The chain couples TRBV29-1 to TRBJ2-3, with D possibly TRBD1 on 6 matching bases. CDR1 and CDR2 (germline): SQVTM, ANQGSEA. Trimming left V 5 bases short and J 5 bases short, with 14 bases between. There are 13 residues in the CDR3. The CDR3: CSVSGVSGDTQYF. The CDR3 DNA is TGCAGCGTTTCAGGGGTCTCTGGAGATACGCAGTATTTT.

This clone was recorded a few times. The CDR3 sequence: CASSTWGGEEAFF. CDR3 bases: TGTGCCAGTAGTACCTGGGGGGGGGAAGAAGCTTTCTTT. The rearrangement uses TRBV19 and TRBJ1-1; perhaps TRBD1 as D (5 bases). Germline V gene data show CDR1 as LNHDA and CDR2 as SQIVND (reference sequence). The CDR3 is 13 residues long. V was trimmed by 4 bases and J by 8 bases, leaving 14 bases between them.

A single count supports this clone. The genes are TRBV27 and TRBJ2-7; D is possibly TRBD2 (6 bases). The length of the CDR3 is 17 residues. The germline V gene has CDR1 MNHEY and CDR2 SMNVEV (reference sequence). Trimming pared 5 bases from V and 3 bases from J, leaving 23 bases between. The CDR3 loop is CASSPRVGGGLDYEQYF. The CDR3 coding sequence is TGTGCCAGCAGTCCTCGTGTTGGTGGAGGGCTGGACTACGAGCAGTACTTC.

The chain couples TRBV5-1 to TRBJ2-5, with a tentative D call TRBD2 (6 bases). The CDR3 runs 14 residues. V dropped 1 base and J dropped 3 bases, with 10 bases sitting between them. The germline CDR1 and CDR2 sequences are SGHRS and YFSETQ. The CDR3 loop reads CASSLNGEEETQYF. Written as DNA, the CDR3 is TGCGCCAGCAGCTTGAATGGGGAGGAAGAGACCCAGTACTTC.